Detailed here is one TCR beta chain. These data are taken from a study of blood T cell repertoires in COVID-19. Turning to the study itself: There were acute and convalescent COVID-19 samples, and they came from the United States, Italy and Spain. Sources were T cells, B-cell-depleted T cells, or PBMCs; the material itself was cDNA or gDNA.

CDR1 SNHLY and CDR2 FYNNEI come from the germline V gene. Trimming cost V 5 bases and J 0 bases, with 11 bases left between them. The CDR3 runs 15 residues. Original processing methods: Amplifying reference gene primers gave estimates of nucleated cell counts. Repertoires were generated with immunoSEQ multiplex PCR, while TCRdb's copy carries only in-frame clones and drops some. D and trimming were read from the DNA, whereas the V and J calls and clone size are those reported in that table. The sample has roughly 150,000 clones; roughly 73% are singletons. The genes are TRBV2 and TRBJ1-3; D remains ambiguous. Sequencing was carried out using peripheral blood. This TCR derives from a man aged 70-80 years with acute or convalescent COVID-19. The CDR3 loop reads CASSSRGLSGNTIYF. The CDR3 DNA is TGTGCCAGCAGTTCTCGGGGTCTCTCTGGAAACACCATATATTTT.